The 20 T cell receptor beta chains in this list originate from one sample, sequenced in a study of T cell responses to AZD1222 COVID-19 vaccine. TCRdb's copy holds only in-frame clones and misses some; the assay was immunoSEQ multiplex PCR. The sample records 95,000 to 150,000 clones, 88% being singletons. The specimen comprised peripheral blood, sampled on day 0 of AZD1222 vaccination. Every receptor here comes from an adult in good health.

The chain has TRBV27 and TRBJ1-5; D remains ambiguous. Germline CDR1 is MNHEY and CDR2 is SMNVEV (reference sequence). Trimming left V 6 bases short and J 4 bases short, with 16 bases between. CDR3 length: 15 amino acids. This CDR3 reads CASRPGTVKNQPQHF. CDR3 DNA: TGTGCCAGCAGGCCAGGTACGGTCAAGAATCAGCCCCAGCATTTT.

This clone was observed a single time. The CDR3 bases are TGTGCCAGCAGCTTACGGTCGAGCGGGGGGATTCAGAACACCGGGGAGCTGTTTTTT. Translated, it gives CASSLRSSGGIQNTGELFF. The chain employs TRBV11-2 and TRBJ2-2; TRBD2 aligns across 9 bases. The V gene end was trimmed by 2 bases and the J gene end by 1 base; junction bases not matched to a gene: 11. The CDR3 has 19 residues. Germline CDR1 and CDR2: SGHAT and FQNNGV.

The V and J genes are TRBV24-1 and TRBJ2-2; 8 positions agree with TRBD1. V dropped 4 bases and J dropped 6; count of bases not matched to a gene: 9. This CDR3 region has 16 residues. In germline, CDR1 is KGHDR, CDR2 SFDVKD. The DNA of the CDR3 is TGTGCCACCAGTGAGCCTGGACAGGGTAAATCCGGGGAGCTGTTTTTT. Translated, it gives CATSEPGQGKSGELFF.

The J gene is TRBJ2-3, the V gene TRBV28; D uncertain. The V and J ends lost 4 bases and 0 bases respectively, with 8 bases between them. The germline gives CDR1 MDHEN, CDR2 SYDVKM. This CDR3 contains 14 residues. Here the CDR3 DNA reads TGTGCCAGCAGTTCACAAACTAGCACAGATACGCAGTATTTT. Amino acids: CASSSQTSTDTQYF.

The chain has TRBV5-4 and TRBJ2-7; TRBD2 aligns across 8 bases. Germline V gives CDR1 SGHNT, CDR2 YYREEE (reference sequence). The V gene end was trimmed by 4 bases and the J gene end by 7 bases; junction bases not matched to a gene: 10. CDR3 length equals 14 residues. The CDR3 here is CASSVLAETGEQYF. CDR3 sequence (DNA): TGTGCCAGCAGCGTACTAGCGGAAACGGGAGAGCAGTACTTC.

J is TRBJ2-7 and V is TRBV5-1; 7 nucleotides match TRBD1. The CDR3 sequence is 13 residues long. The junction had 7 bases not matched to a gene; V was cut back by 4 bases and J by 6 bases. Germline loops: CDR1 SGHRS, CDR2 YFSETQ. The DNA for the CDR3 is TGCGCCAGCAGCCGGACAGGCGTCCGCGAGCAGTACTTC. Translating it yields CASSRTGVREQYF.

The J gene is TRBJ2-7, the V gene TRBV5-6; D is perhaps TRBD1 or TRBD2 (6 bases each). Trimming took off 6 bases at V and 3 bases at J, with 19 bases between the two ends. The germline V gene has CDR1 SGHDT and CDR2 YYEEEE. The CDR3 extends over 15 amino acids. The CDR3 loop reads CASIGSGGPNYEQYF. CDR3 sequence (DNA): TGTGCCAGCATCGGGAGTGGGGGGCCTAACTACGAGCAGTACTTC.

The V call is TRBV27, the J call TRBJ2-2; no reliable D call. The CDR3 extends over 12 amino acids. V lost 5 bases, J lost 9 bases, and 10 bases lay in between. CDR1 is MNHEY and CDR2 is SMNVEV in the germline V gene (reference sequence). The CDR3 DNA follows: TGTGCCAGCAGTCCCCCCAGCTGGGAGCTGTTTTTT. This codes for CASSPPSWELFF.

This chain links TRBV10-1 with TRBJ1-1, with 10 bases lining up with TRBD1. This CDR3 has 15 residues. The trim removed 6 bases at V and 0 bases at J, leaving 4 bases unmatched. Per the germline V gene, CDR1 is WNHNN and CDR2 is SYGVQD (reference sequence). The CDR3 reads CASSRGQGMNTEAFF. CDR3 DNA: TGCGCCAGCAGCAGGGGACAGGGGATGAACACTGAAGCTTTCTTT.

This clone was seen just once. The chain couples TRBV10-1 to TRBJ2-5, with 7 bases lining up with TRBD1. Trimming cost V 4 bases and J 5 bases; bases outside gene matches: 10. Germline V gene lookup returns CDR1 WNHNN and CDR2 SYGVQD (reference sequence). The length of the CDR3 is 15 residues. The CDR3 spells CASSAGTAGWETQYF. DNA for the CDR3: TGCGCCAGCAGTGCGGGGACAGCAGGGTGGGAGACCCAGTACTTC.

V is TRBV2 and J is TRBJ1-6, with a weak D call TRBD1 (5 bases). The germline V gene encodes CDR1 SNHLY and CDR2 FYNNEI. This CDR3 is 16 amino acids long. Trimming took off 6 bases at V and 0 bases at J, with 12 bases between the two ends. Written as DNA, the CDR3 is TGTGCCAGCAGCCTGACCGACAGCTCCTATAATTCACCCCTCCACTTT. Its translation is CASSLTDSSYNSPLHF.

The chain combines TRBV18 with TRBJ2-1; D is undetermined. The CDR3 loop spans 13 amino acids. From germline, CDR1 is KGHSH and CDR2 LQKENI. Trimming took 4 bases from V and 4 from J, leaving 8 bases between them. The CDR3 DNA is TGTGCCAGCTCACAAACACGGTACAATGAGCAGTTCTTC. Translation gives CASSQTRYNEQFF.

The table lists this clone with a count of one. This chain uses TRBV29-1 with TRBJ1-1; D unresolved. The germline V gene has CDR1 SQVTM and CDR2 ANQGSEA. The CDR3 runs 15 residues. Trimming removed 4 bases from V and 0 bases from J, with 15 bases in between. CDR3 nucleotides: TGCAGCGTTGCTCGTTTAGGACTCATGAACACTGAAGCTTTCTTT. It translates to CSVARLGLMNTEAFF.

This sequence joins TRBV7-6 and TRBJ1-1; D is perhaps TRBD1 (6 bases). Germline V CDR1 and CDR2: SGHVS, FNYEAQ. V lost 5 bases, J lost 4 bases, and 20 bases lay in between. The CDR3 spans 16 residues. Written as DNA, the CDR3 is TGTGCCAGCAGCCCTAGTGGGGGCCTGGCCTTCACTGAAGCTTTCTTT. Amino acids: CASSPSGGLAFTEAFF.

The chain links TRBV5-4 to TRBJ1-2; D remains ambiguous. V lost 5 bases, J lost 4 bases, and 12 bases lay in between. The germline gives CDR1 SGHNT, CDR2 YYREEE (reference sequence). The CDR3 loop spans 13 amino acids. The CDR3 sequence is CASRPGQSYGYTF. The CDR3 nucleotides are TGTGCCAGCAGGCCGGGCCAATCCTATGGCTACACCTTC. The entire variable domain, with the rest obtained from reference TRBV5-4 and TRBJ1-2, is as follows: ETGVTQSPTHLIKTRGQQVTLRCSSQSGHNTVSWYQQALGQGPQFIFQYYREEENGRGNFPPRFSGLQFPNYSSELNVNALELDDSALYLCASRPGQSYGYTFGSGTRLTVV.

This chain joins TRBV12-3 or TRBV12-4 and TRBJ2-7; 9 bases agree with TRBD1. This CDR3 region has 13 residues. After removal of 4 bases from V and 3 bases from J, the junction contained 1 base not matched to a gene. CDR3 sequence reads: CASSSGQGYEQYF. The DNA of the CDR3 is TGTGCCAGCAGTTCGGGACAGGGCTACGAGCAGTACTTC.

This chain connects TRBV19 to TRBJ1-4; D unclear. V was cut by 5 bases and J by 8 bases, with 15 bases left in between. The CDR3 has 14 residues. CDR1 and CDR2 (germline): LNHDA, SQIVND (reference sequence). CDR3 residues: CASSVRRLGEKLFF. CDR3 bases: TGTGCCAGTAGTGTCCGGAGGTTAGGAGAAAAACTGTTTTTT.

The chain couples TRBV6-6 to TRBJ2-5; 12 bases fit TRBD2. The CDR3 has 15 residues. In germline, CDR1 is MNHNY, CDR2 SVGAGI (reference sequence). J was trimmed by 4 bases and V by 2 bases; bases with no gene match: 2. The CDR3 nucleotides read TGTGCCAGCAGTTACGGGGGACTAGCGGGAGAGACCCAGTACTTC. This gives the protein CASSYGGLAGETQYF.

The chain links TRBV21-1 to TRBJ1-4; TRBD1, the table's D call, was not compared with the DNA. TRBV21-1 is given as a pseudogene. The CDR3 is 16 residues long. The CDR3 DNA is TGTGCCAGCAGCACCAAGACAGGGGTGGGGGATGAAAAACTGTTTTTT. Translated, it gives CASSTKTGVGDEKLFF.

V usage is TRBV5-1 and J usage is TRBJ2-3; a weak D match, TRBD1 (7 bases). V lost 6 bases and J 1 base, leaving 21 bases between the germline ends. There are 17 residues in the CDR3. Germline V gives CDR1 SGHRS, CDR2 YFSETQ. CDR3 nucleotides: TGCGCCAGCACCCTCTGGCCGGAGGGGGCGGGCACAGATACGCAGTATTTT. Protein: CASTLWPEGAGTDTQYF.